This T cell receptor beta chain was identified during a study of blood T cell repertoires in COVID-19. Study as a whole: Material from acute and convalescent COVID-19 was sourced from the United States, Italy and Spain. The cDNA or gDNA used as material had been derived from T cells, B-cell-depleted T cells, or PBMCs.

The CDR3 covers 13 residues. Trimming removed 3 bases from V and 3 bases from J, with 8 bases in between. Germline CDR1 is MNHNS and CDR2 is SASEGT. Generated by immunoSEQ multiplex PCR, the TCRdb table keeps only in-frame clones and is missing some. The repertoire has under 300,000 clones, around nine tenths of them found once; the top ten carry 2.2%. This receptor was taken from a man aged 45-65 years with acute or convalescent COVID-19. This sequence joins TRBV6-1 and TRBJ1-1, with D hard to call. Sequenced: peripheral blood. CDR3 sequence: CASSDPSDTEAFF. In DNA form, the CDR3 reads TGTGCCAGCAGTGACCCCTCGGACACTGAAGCTTTCTTT.